The 2 T cell receptor beta chains below were found in one sample sequenced in a study of T-cell memory formation after mild COVID-19. TCRdb re-derived calls from the 5' RACE reads in MiXCR, one entry per CDR3 protein. Among 450,000 to 650,000 distinct CDR3 sequences listed, roughly 20% were seen once. Specimen: PBMCs or a T cell subset sorted from them (not recorded which). The receptors derive from an adult woman who had mild COVID-19 (a few samples of this study predate the infection). Cell type and time point are not known.

This clonotype was observed a few times. This chain connects TRBV6-1 to TRBJ2-7; D might be TRBD1 (5 bases). Germline-derived CDR1 and CDR2 are MNHNS and SASEGT. There are 13 residues in the CDR3. V lost 8 bases, J lost 6 bases, and 17 bases lay in between. The DNA of the CDR3 is TGTGCCAGCTGCGGACACCAGCTCGGCGAGCAGTACTTC. Amino acids: CASCGHQLGEQYF.

This clonotype turned up a few times. V usage is TRBV24-1 and J usage is TRBJ2-3; 12 bases are a match to TRBD2. The CDR3 has 16 amino acids. V lost 4 bases and J lost 4; bases outside the gene matches: 5. Germline CDR1 KGHDR, CDR2 SFDVKD. The CDR3 sequence is CATSDWTSGASDTQYF. The CDR3 bases are TGTGCCACCAGTGACTGGACTAGCGGGGCATCAGATACGCAGTATTTT.